This passage covers 14 T cell receptor beta chains from one sample sequenced in a study of patients and donors after allogeneic stem cell transplantation. TCRdb independently ran MiXCR on the RT-PCR reads; one entry per CDR3 protein. The sample lists about a million distinct CDR3 sequences, about a sixth occurring once. What was sequenced was blood, either unsorted or a sorted T cell fraction (not recorded which). The source is a human donor who was either an allogeneic HSCT recipient or a stem cell or donor lymphocyte infusion donor (not recorded which). It is not recorded whose cells these are; they may come from a transplant donor.

The rearrangement joins TRBV19 to TRBJ1-6, with no clear D. V gave up 2 bases and J gave up 2 bases, with 7 bases separating them. The CDR3 runs to 15 residues. Germline V gene sequence: CDR1 LNHDA, CDR2 SQIVND (reference sequence). The CDR3, as DNA: TGTGCCAGTAGTATATCGGGGACCTATAATTCACCCCTCCACTTT. Translated: CASSISGTYNSPLHF.

V and J are TRBV7-9 and TRBJ1-4; D may be TRBD1 (5 bases). The CDR3 contains 12 residues. Germline V lookup: CDR1 SEHNR, CDR2 FQNEAQ (reference sequence). CDR3 region: CGGDENNEKLFF. Here the CDR3 DNA reads TGTGGGGGGGACGAAAACAATGAAAAACTGTTTTTT.

The CDR3 bases are TGTGCCAGCAGCCTAAAAGCGCAATCGCTTCAGCCCCAGCATTTT. Translating it yields CASSLKAQSLQPQHF. The chain uses TRBV7-2 and TRBJ1-5; D unclear. The CDR3 extends over 15 amino acids. The V gene's germline CDR1 is SGHTA and CDR2 FQGNSA. Trimming stripped 5 bases from V and 6 bases from J, with 17 bases between.

The chain joins TRBV20-1 to TRBJ2-7, with D possibly being TRBD1 or TRBD2 (6 bases each). Trimming pared 3 bases from V and 3 bases from J, leaving 15 bases between. Germline assignment: CDR1 DFQATT and CDR2 SNEGSKA (reference sequence). The length of the CDR3 is 14 residues. CDR3: CSASKGEELYEQYF. As DNA, the CDR3 is TGCAGTGCTAGTAAGGGGGAGGAACTCTACGAGCAGTACTTC.

This chain uses TRBV29-1 with TRBJ2-7; D might be TRBD2 (6 bases). The CDR3 has 14 residues. The germline V gene has CDR1 SQVTM and CDR2 ANQGSEA. V lost 4 bases and J 3 bases, leaving 16 bases between the germline ends. This CDR3 reads CSVGSGGTVYEQYF. The CDR3, as DNA: TGCAGCGTTGGATCCGGCGGGACGGTCTACGAGCAGTACTTC.

This clonotype was seen only a few times. The gene calls are TRBV5-1 and TRBJ2-2, with 11 nucleotides matching TRBD1. The CDR3 length is 17 residues. The germline CDR1 and CDR2 sequences are SGHRS and YFSETQ. Trimming cost V 3 bases and J 2 bases; bases outside gene matches: 6. The CDR3 sequence is CASSWKDRGRNTGELFF. Written as DNA, the CDR3 is TGCGCCAGCAGCTGGAAGGACAGGGGGCGAAACACCGGGGAGCTGTTTTTT. Complete variable domain (other parts from reference TRBV5-1 and TRBJ2-2): KAGVTQTPRYLIKTRGQQVTLSCSPISGHRSVSWYQQTPGQGLQFLFEYFSETQRNKGNFPGRFSGRQFSNSRSEMNVSTLELGDSALYLCASSWKDRGRNTGELFFGEGSRLTVL.

V usage is TRBV7-9 and J usage is TRBJ1-1, with 10 bases fitting TRBD1. This CDR3 is built from 13 residues. The V segment lost 4 bases and the J segment 9 bases; nucleotides outside the gene matches: 5. The germline gives CDR1 SEHNR, CDR2 FQNEAQ (reference sequence). The CDR3 DNA sequence: TGTGCCAGCAGCTGGGACAGGGGACTTCAAGCTTTCTTT. Translating gives CASSWDRGLQAFF.

This clonotype has more than one count but fewer than ten. The J gene is TRBJ1-5, the V gene TRBV21-1; TRBD1 was called by the table and not checked on the DNA. TRBV21-1 is termed a pseudogene. The CDR3 has 16 amino acids. The CDR3 here is CASTPDRRGFNQPQHF. CDR3 nucleotides: TGTGCCAGCACCCCGGACAGGAGAGGCTTCAATCAGCCCCAGCATTTT.

This chain uses TRBV20-1 with TRBJ2-4; D is unclear. V lost 5 bases and J lost 1, with 6 bases in between. CDR3 length: 12 amino acids. Germline CDR1 DFQATT, CDR2 SNEGSKA (reference sequence). CDR3 nucleotides: TGCAGTGCTCCTAGGGCCAAAAACATTCAGTACTTC. Translating it yields CSAPRAKNIQYF.

In this sample, this clonotype turned up a few times. The chain combines TRBV29-1 with TRBJ1-1, with a weak D call TRBD1 (5 bases). This CDR3 has 12 residues. Germline V gene sequence: CDR1 SQVTM, CDR2 ANQGSEA. Between the trimmed V and J ends, which lost 2 bases and 5 bases, there was a span of 9 bases. CDR3 region: CSVERGKTEAFF. DNA of the CDR3: TGCAGCGTTGAAAGGGGAAAGACTGAAGCTTTCTTT. Complete variable domain (other parts from reference TRBV29-1 and TRBJ1-1): SAVISQKPSRDICQRGTSLTIQCQVDSQVTMMFWYRQQPGQSLTLIATANQGSEATYESGFVIDKFPISRPNLTFSTLTVSNMSPEDSSIYLCSVERGKTEAFFGQGTRLTVV.

This clonotype showed up just a few times. V usage is TRBV5-1 and J usage is TRBJ2-5; 7 bases match TRBD1. In germline, CDR1 is SGHRS, CDR2 YFSETQ. There are 15 residues in the CDR3. V shed 0 bases and J 5 bases; nucleotides not matched to a gene: 7. The CDR3 DNA reads TGCGCCAGCAGCTTGGGAGGGGGCTCTGAGGAGACCCAGTACTTC. The encoded protein is CASSLGGGSEETQYF.

The rearrangement joins TRBV29-1 to TRBJ2-6; no clear D. V was cut by 4 bases and J by 0 bases, with 7 bases left in between. The CDR3 is 14 amino acids. Germline CDR1 reads SQVTM; CDR2 reads ANQGSEA. In nucleotides, the CDR3 is TGCAGCGTTGCCAGTCACTCTGGGGCCAACGTCCTGACTTTC. This sequence encodes CSVASHSGANVLTF.

This chain links TRBV13 with TRBJ1-1, with a possible D match to TRBD1 (5 bases). This CDR3 is 13 amino acids long. V lost 11 bases and J 1 base, leaving 14 bases between the germline ends. Germline loops: CDR1 PRHDT, CDR2 FYEKMQ (reference sequence). CDR3 DNA sequence: TGTGCCTCGACGTCCGGGACGAACACTGAAGCTTTCTTT. It encodes CASTSGTNTEAFF.

This clonotype was detected a few times. This chain uses TRBV7-2 with TRBJ2-1, with TRBD2 matching over 8 bases. The J segment lost 7 bases and the V segment lost 6 bases, leaving 8 bases of the junction unmatched. The CDR3 loop spans 14 amino acids. The germline CDR1 and CDR2 sequences are SGHTA and FQGNSA. CDR3 coding DNA: TGTGCCAGCAGTGCCGGACTAGCATTTAATGAGCAGTTCTTC. Its protein product is CASSAGLAFNEQFF.